This T cell receptor (beta chain) stems from a study of OX40 agonist ivuxolimab in advanced cancers. Study details: The patients got ivuxolimab, which is an agonistic anti-OX40 (CD134) antibody.

The length of the CDR3 is 13 residues. Per germline, CDR1 MNHEY and CDR2 SMNVEV (reference sequence). V was shortened by 10 bases and J by 10 bases, with 17 bases between the two germline ends. The method was immunoSEQ multiplex PCR; TCRdb's version includes in-frame clones alone and lacks a portion of them. The sample records about 33,000 clones, around 85% being singletons. The sequences come from CD4+ or CD8+ T cells sorted from blood, collected in a trial of the OX40 agonist ivuxolimab. This TCR came from an adult with an advanced solid tumor such as melanoma, head and neck, liver or kidney cancer. The V and J genes are TRBV27 and TRBJ1-6, with TRBD1 as a possible D gene (6 bases). The CDR3 DNA reads as TGTGCCACCTGGAGGGGGAACCAATCACCCCTCCACTTT. Translating gives CATWRGNQSPLHF.